Presented here are 5 T cell receptor beta chains from one specimen sequenced in a study of blood T cell repertoires in COVID-19 (dated by TCRdb to about 2020). Receptor amplification or capture employed the immunoSEQ multiplex PCR assay. This immuneACCESS table, as held by TCRdb, lists in-frame sequences with V and J called but not all clones. Of the missing ones, under half trace to an unresolved V gene in checked studies; the others have no known cause. The sample table contains some 67,000 clones; only one count was recorded for approximately 79% of them. The ten largest clones add up to 6.3% of the sample. Sequencing was performed on peripheral blood. These receptors were obtained from a woman aged 60-75 years with acute or convalescent COVID-19.

This sequence joins TRBV13 and TRBJ1-2, with a weak D call TRBD1 (6 bases). Germline lookup yields CDR1 PRHDT and CDR2 FYEKMQ (reference sequence). V was clipped by 5 bases and J by 8 bases, with 15 bases between them. The CDR3 length is 13 residues. CDR3: CASSVDSFRGYTF. The CDR3 nucleotides read TGTGCCAGCAGCGTGGACAGTTTCAGGGGCTACACCTTC.

This chain connects TRBV28 to TRBJ2-1; no clear D. The germline V and J ends were trimmed by 6 bases and 4 bases, with 16 bases remaining between them. Germline assignment: CDR1 MDHEN and CDR2 SYDVKM. The CDR3 is made up of 15 amino acids. CDR3 in amino acids: CASRGFDSIYNEQFF. The CDR3 nucleotides read TGTGCCAGCAGGGGTTTCGACTCCATTTACAATGAGCAGTTCTTC. The full variable domain, completed using reference TRBV28 and TRBJ2-1, is DVKVTQSSRYLVKRTGEKVFLECVQDMDHENMFWYRQDPGLGLRLIYFSYDVKMKEKGDIPEGYSVSREKKERFSLILESASTNQTSMYLCASRGFDSIYNEQFFGPGTRLTVL.

The chain links TRBV25-1 to TRBJ2-5; no firm D call. Trimming pared 5 bases from V and 3 bases from J, leaving 4 bases between. The germline gives CDR1 MGHDK, CDR2 SYGVNS. The CDR3 extends over 11 amino acids. The CDR3 DNA reads as TGTGCCAGCAGTCTCGAAGAGACCCAGTACTTC. It encodes CASSLEETQYF.

The rearrangement joins TRBV5-4 to TRBJ1-4, with 12 nucleotides matching TRBD1. Per germline, CDR1 SGHNT and CDR2 YYREEE (reference sequence). The trim removed 4 bases at V and 8 bases at J, leaving 3 bases unmatched. CDR3 length equals 14 residues. CDR3 residues: CASSPGTGGEKLFF. Here the CDR3 DNA reads TGTGCCAGCAGCCCCGGGACAGGGGGCGAAAAACTGTTTTTT.

In this sample, this clone turned up once. The J gene is TRBJ2-7, the V gene TRBV6-1, with 7 bases identical to TRBD2. Germline CDR1 reads MNHNS; CDR2 reads SASEGT. Trimming cost V 4 bases and J 0 bases; bases outside gene matches: 9. This CDR3 region has 16 residues. CDR3 coding DNA: TGTGCCAGCAGTGCGTGGGGACTATTGAGCTCCTACGAGCAGTACTTC. It is translated as CASSAWGLLSSYEQYF.